This T cell receptor (beta chain) derives from a study of blood T cell repertoires in COVID-19. As for the study in general: Collection of acute and convalescent COVID-19 samples took place in the United States, Italy and Spain. Sample material is recorded as cDNA or gDNA derived from T cells, B-cell-depleted T cells, or PBMCs.

Under the authors' procedure: Amplification with reference gene primers provided the estimates of nucleated cell counts. Generated by immunoSEQ multiplex PCR, the TCRdb table keeps only in-frame clones and is missing some. V, J and clone size were drawn from that table, and D and trimming were deduced from the DNA. The table shows about 300,000 clones, with approximately 90% occurring only once. One Seattle source followed patients from active infection through their disease course. CDR1 and CDR2 (germline): MNHEY, SVGAGI. This CDR3 is 15 amino acids long. Germline trimming cut 8 bases from V and 7 bases from J; bases unmatched to any gene: 11.

This chain links TRBV6-5 with TRBJ1-6, with 7 nucleotides matching TRBD1. This TCR derives from a woman between 45 and 60 years old with COVID-19, enrolled during active disease. The sample comprised peripheral blood. CDR3 amino acids: CASLRTGTSNSPLHF. In nucleotides, the CDR3 is TGTGCCAGCCTAAGGACAGGAACTTCAAATTCACCCCTCCACTTT.